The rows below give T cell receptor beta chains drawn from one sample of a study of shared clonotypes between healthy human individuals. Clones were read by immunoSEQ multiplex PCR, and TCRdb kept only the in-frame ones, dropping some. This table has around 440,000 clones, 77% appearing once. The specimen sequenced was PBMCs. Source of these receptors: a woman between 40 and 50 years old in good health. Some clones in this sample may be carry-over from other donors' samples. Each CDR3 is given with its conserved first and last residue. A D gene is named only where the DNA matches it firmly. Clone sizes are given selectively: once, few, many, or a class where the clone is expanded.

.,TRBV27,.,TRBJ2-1,TGTGCCAGCCGTTCGGTAGCGGTGCTGTACAATGAGCAGTTCTTC,CASRSVAVLYNEQFF
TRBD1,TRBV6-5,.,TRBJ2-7,TGTGCCAGCAGAACCGGGACAGGTTACTCCTACGAGCAGTACTTC,CASRTGTGYSYEQYF
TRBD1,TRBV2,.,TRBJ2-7,TGTGCCAGCGAGGACAGGACCTACGAGCAGTACTTC,CASEDRTYEQYF
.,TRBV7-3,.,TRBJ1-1,TGTGCCAGCAGCTTAATGCCGGACAGCGGGGAAGCTTTCTTT,CASSLMPDSGEAFF
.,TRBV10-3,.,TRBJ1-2,TGTGCCACCACCTCGCGCGGGTTGCCTAACTATGGCTACACCTTC,CATTSRGLPNYGYTF
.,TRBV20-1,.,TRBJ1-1,TGCAGTGCGGGCAATGAAGCTTTCTTT,CSAGNEAFF
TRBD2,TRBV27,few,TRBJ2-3,TGTGCCAGCAGTCAAGCGGGAGGGCCGCGAACGCAGTATTTT,CASSQAGGPRTQYF
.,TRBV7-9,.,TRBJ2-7,TGTGCCAGCAGCTTAGCACTAGCAGGCCACGAGCAGTACTTC,CASSLALAGHEQYF
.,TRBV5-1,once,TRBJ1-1,TGCGCCAGCACATTATCAGCGAACACTGAAGCTTTCTTT,CASTLSANTEAFF
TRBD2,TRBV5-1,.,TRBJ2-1,TGCGCCAGCAACCGTATAGCGGGAGGGCCGGACAATGAGCAGTTCTTC,CASNRIAGGPDNEQFF
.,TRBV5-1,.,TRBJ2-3,TGCGCCAGCAGCTTGGCGGGGGTGCCGAGCACAGATACGCAGTATTTT,CASSLAGVPSTDTQYF
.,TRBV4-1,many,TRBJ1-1,TGCGCCAGCAGCCAAGTAGGGGCCCGGGGGCAGGACACTGAAGCTTTCTTT,CASSQVGARGQDTEAFF
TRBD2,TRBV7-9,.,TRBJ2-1,TGTGCCAGCAGCTTTGGGTCTAGCGGGAACAATGAGCAGTTCTTC,CASSFGSSGNNEQFF
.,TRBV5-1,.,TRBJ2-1,TGCGCCAGCAGCTTGGTAGCGGTCTCCTACAATGAGCAGTTCTTC,CASSLVAVSYNEQFF
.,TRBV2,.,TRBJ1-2,TGTGCCAGCAGTGTCAAGCTCTGGGGATATGGCTACACCTTC,CASSVKLWGYGYTF
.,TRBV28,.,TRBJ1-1,TGTGCCAGCAGTTTTTTGGCTGCGGGGCAGGGGAACACTGAAGCTTTCTTT,CASSFLAAGQGNTEAFF
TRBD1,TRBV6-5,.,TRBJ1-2,TGTGCCAGCAGCCCGACAGGGGACTATGACGGCTACACCTTC,CASSPTGDYDGYTF
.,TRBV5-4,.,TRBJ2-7,TGTGCCAGCAGCTTGGGGCAGGGGATGGACGAACAGTACTTC,CASSLGQGMDEQYF